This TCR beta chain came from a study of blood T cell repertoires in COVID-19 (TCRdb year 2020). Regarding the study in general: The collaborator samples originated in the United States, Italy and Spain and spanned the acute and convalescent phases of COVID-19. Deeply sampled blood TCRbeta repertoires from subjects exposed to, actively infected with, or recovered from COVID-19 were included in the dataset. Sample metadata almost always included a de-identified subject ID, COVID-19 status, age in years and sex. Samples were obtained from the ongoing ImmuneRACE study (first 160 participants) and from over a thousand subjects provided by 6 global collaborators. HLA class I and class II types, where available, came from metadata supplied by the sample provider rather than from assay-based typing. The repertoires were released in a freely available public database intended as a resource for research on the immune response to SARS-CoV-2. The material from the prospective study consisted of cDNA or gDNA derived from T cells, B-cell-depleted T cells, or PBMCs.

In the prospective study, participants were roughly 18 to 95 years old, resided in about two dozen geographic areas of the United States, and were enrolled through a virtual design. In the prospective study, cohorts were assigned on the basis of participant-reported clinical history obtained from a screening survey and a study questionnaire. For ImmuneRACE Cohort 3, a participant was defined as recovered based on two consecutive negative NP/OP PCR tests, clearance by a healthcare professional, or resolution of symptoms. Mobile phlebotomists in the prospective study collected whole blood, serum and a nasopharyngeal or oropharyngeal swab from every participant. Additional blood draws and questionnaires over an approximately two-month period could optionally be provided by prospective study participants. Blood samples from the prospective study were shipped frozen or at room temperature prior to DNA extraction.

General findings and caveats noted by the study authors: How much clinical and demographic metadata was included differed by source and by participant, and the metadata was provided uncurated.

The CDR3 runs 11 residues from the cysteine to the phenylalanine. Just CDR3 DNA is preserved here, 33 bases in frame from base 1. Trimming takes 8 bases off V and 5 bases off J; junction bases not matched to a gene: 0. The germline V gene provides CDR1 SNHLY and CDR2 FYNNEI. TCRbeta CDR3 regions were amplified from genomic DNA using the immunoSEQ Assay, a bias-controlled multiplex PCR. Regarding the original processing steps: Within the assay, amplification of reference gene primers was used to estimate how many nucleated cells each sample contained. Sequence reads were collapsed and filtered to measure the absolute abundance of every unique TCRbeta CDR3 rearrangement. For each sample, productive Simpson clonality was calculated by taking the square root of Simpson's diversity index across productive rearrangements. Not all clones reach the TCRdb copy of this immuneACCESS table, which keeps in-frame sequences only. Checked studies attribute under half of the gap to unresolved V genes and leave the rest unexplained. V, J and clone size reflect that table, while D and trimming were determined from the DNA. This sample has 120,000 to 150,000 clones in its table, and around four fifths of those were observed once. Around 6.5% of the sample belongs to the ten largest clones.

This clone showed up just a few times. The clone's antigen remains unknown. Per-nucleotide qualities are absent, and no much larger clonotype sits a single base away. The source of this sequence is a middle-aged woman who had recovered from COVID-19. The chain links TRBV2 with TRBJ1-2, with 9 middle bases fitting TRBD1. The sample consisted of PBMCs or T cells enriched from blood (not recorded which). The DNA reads TGTGCCAGCGGACAGGGGTATGGCTACACCTTC. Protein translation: CASGQGYGYTF.